The T cell receptor (beta chain) under discussion was sequenced for a study of blood T cell repertoires in COVID-19. With 2 bases removed from V and 7 bases from J, the gap between germline ends came to 12 bases. The CDR3 runs to 15 residues. Per germline, CDR1 SGHVS and CDR2 FNYEAQ. Sequencing used immunoSEQ multiplex PCR; TCRdb keeps in-frame clones, though not all of them. The data show 200,000 to 250,000 clones, over 75% seen once. This receptor was identified in an elderly man with acute or convalescent COVID-19. The chain carries TRBV7-6 and TRBJ1-6; TRBD1 is a possible D gene (5 bases). Material: peripheral blood. CDR3 sequence reads: CASSLSARVNSPLHF. The DNA for the CDR3 is TGTGCCAGCAGCTTATCGGCCAGGGTAAATTCACCCCTCCACTTT.